Shown below are 13 T cell receptor beta chains from a single sample sequenced in a study of Graves' ophthalmopathy and Graves' hyperthyroidism. RNA transcripts provided the template for amplifying TCR beta CDR3 regions. Second-round multiplex PCR followed a first-round RT-PCR using HTBI primers. TCRdb independently ran MiXCR on the multiplex PCR reads; one entry per CDR3 protein. This sample has about 660,000 distinct CDR3 sequences, with about 41% found just once. The specimen sequenced was peripheral blood. These receptors all come from an adult man with Graves' ophthalmopathy.

Comments on this clonotype: It may be a read error: a sequence one base away is much more abundant. This rearrangement joins TRBV19 to TRBJ1-2; a weak D match, TRBD1 (6 bases). Germline CDR1 is LNHDA and CDR2 is SQIVND (reference sequence). The V end was cut by 1 base, the J end by 6 bases, with 18 bases between. The CDR3 consists of 16 residues. Written as DNA, the CDR3 is TGTGCCAGTAGTATAGCTGGGGGCAGAGATTTCCATGGCTACACCTTC. It is translated as CASSIAGGRDFHGYTF.

The rearrangement links TRBV29-1 to TRBJ1-1; 9 positions match TRBD1. Germline values: CDR1 SQVTM, CDR2 ANQGSEA. The CDR3 totals 13 residues. The V gene end was trimmed by 8 bases and the J gene end by 1 base; junction bases not matched to a gene: 5. The CDR3 protein is CSLSTGGNTEAFF. The CDR3 region has the DNA TGCAGCTTATCGACAGGGGGGAACACTGAAGCTTTCTTT.

There are a few counts of this clonotype. The CDR3 bases are TGTGCCAGTACCACAGGACAGGGGGTGAACACTGAAGCTTTCTTT. It codes for CASTTGQGVNTEAFF. This chain connects TRBV19 to TRBJ1-1; TRBD1 aligns across 10 bases. The CDR3 is made up of 15 amino acids. The germline V gene encodes CDR1 LNHDA and CDR2 SQIVND (reference sequence). V shed 7 bases and J 0 bases; nucleotides not matched to a gene: 5.

In regard to this clonotype: A much bigger clone sits one base away, suggesting this may be a read error. The genes are TRBV10-3 and TRBJ2-7; TRBD2 is a possible D gene (6 bases). Germline V gene lookup returns CDR1 ENHRY and CDR2 SYGVKD. V was trimmed by 11 bases and J by 0 bases, leaving 11 bases between them. The CDR3 has 12 amino acids. The DNA for the CDR3 is TGTGCCGTGGCGGGGAGCTCCTACGAGCAGTACTTC. It is translated as CAVAGSSYEQYF.

This chain connects TRBV4-1 to TRBJ1-6, with 9 positions matching TRBD1. Germline V gene data show CDR1 as MGHRA and CDR2 as YSYEKL. J was trimmed by 6 bases and V by 3 bases; bases with no gene match: 6. The CDR3 length is 16 residues. The CDR3 nucleotides read TGCGCCAGCAGCCACCCCACAGGGGGCCCTAATTCACCCCTCCACTTT. Its protein product is CASSHPTGGPNSPLHF.

This clonotype has only one observation. The chain uses TRBV25-1 and TRBJ2-1; D is ambiguous. The CDR3 runs 12 residues. Germline CDR1 is MGHDK and CDR2 is SYGVNS. Trimming removed 6 bases at V and 7 bases at J, with 10 bases between. In DNA, the CDR3 is TGTGCCAGCAGCCATTCTTCGAATGAGCAGTTCTTC. It encodes CASSHSSNEQFF.

The chain links TRBV5-8 to TRBJ1-3; D not certain. This CDR3 has 13 residues. Trimming cost V 7 bases and J 0 bases, with 8 bases left between them. Per the germline V gene, CDR1 is SGHTS and CDR2 is YDEGEE. The CDR3 DNA is TGTGCCAGCTCAGACTACTCTGGAAACACCATATATTTT. It encodes CASSDYSGNTIYF. Drawing the rest from reference TRBV5-8 and TRBJ1-3, the complete variable domain is EAGVTQSPTHLIKTRGQQATLRCSPISGHTSVYWYQQALGLGLQFLLWYDEGEERNRGNFPPRFSGRQFPNYSSELNVNALELEDSALYLCASSDYSGNTIYFGEGSWLTVV.

The chain uses TRBV12-3 or TRBV12-4 and TRBJ2-2, with 8 bases identical to TRBD1. The CDR3 is made up of 17 amino acids. Trimming removed 4 bases from V and 1 base from J; junction bases left unmatched: 8. Written as DNA, the CDR3 is TGTGCCAGCAGTTATCTGGACAGGGCAATGAACACCGGGGAGCTGTTTTTT. Translation: CASSYLDRAMNTGELFF.

A single count supports this clonotype. This chain uses TRBV29-1 with TRBJ2-7; 11 positions match TRBD2. V lost 8 bases to trimming and J lost 4 bases; unmatched junction nucleotides: 10. Germline-derived CDR1 and CDR2 are SQVTM and ANQGSEA. The CDR3 contains 14 residues. The chain's CDR3 is CSLSSGGASYEQYF. For the CDR3, the DNA is TGCAGCTTAAGTAGCGGGGGGGCAAGTTACGAGCAGTACTTC.

The table lists this clonotype with many counts. The chain joins TRBV9 to TRBJ1-2, with D hard to call. Trimming removed 3 bases at V and 5 bases at J, with 14 bases between. The CDR3 length is 14 residues. In germline, CDR1 is SGDLS, CDR2 YYNGEE. CDR3 amino acids: CASSARASAYGYTF. The DNA of the CDR3 is TGTGCCAGCAGCGCGCGGGCCTCGGCTTATGGCTACACCTTC.

This clonotype appeared once. The chain couples TRBV6-6 to TRBJ1-1; TRBD1 agrees at 10 bases. Trimming at V came to 5 bases and at J to 6 bases, leaving 3 bases not matched to a gene. CDR1 MNHNY and CDR2 SVGAGI come from the germline V gene (reference sequence). The CDR3 consists of 13 residues. CDR3 residues: CASSGTGDAEAFF. DNA of the CDR3: TGTGCCAGCAGTGGGACAGGGGACGCTGAAGCTTTCTTT.

This chain uses TRBV20-1 with TRBJ2-3; no reliable D call. Germline CDR1 and CDR2: DFQATT and SNEGSKA (reference sequence). The V gene lost 0 bases and the J gene lost 1 base, with 5 bases spanning the gap. The CDR3 has 13 residues. CDR3 DNA: TGCAGTGCTAGAGATCCGGGCACAGATACGCAGTATTTT. This translates into CSARDPGTDTQYF.

In this sample, this clonotype turned up many times. J is TRBJ2-5 and V is TRBV10-2; 7 nucleotides align to TRBD1. This CDR3 has 17 amino acids. The germline gives CDR1 WSHSY, CDR2 SAAADI. J lost 4 bases, V lost 4 bases, and 15 bases had no gene match. The CDR3 sequence is CASSGRDRLPTRETQYF. The CDR3 DNA is TGCGCCAGCAGTGGACGGGACAGACTCCCCACGCGAGAGACCCAGTACTTC.